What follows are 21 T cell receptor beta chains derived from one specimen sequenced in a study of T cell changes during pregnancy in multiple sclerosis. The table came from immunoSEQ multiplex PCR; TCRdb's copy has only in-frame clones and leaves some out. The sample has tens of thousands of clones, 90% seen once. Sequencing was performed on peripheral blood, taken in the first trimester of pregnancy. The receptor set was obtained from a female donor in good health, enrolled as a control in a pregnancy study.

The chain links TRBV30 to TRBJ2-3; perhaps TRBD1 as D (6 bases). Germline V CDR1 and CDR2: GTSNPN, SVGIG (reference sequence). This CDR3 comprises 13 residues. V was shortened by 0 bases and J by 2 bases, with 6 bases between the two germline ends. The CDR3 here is CAWSVGHTDTQYF. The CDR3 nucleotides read TGTGCCTGGAGTGTGGGACACACAGATACGCAGTATTTT.

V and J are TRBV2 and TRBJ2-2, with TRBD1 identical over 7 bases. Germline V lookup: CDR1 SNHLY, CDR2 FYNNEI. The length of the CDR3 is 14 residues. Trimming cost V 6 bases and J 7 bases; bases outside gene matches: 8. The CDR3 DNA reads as TGTGCCAGCAGAACTGACAGGGCGGTCGGGGAGCTGTTTTTT. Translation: CASRTDRAVGELFF.

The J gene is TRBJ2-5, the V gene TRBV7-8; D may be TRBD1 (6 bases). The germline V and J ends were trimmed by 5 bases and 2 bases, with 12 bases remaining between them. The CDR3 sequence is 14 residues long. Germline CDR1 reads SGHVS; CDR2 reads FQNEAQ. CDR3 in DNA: TGTGCCAGCAGCCGGACAGAAAAACAAGAGACCCAGTACTTC. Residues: CASSRTEKQETQYF.

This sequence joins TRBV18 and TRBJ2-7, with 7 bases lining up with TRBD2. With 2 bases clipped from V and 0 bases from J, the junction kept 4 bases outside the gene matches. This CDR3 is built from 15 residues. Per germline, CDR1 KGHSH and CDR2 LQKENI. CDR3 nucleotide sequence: TGTGCCAGCTCACCAGAAGCGGGGCTCTCCTACGAGCAGTACTTC. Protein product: CASSPEAGLSYEQYF.

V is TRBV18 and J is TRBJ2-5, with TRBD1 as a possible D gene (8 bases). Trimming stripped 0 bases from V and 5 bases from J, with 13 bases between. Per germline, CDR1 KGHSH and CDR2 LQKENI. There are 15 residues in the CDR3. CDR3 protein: CASSPPGQGGETQYF. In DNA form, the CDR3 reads TGTGCCAGCTCACCACCCGGACAGGGAGGGGAGACCCAGTACTTC.

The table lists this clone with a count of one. CDR3 amino acids: CASSLGQGMYNSPLHF. The CDR3 DNA reads TGTGCCAGCAGCTTAGGACAGGGGATGTATAATTCACCCCTCCACTTT. The chain links TRBV7-8 to TRBJ1-6, with 8 bases identical to TRBD1. Germline trimming cut 1 base from V and 4 bases from J; bases unmatched to any gene: 3. The CDR3 covers 16 residues. Germline CDR1 SGHVS, CDR2 FQNEAQ.

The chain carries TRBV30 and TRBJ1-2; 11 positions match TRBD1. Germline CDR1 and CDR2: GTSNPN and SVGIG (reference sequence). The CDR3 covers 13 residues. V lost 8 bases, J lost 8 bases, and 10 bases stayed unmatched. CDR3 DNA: TGTGCCGGACTTAACCGGGACAGGGGGGGCTACACCTTC. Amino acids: CAGLNRDRGGYTF.

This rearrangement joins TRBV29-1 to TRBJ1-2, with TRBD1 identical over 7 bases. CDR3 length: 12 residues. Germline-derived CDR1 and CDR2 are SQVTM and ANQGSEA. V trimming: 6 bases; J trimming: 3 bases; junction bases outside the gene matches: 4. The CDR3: CSVPQGHYGYTF. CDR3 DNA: TGCAGCGTCCCACAGGGGCACTATGGCTACACCTTC.

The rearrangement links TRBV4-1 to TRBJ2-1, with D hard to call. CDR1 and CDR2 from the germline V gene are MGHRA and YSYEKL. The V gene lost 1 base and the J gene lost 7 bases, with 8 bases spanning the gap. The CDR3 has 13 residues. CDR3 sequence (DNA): TGCGCCAGCAGCCAAGGCAGTCCTAATGAGCAGTTCTTC. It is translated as CASSQGSPNEQFF.

The CDR3, as DNA: TGTGCCAGCAGCTTGGGGACTAGCGGGAGATCCCACACAGATACGCAGTATTTT. Protein sequence: CASSLGTSGRSHTDTQYF. This sequence joins TRBV5-6 and TRBJ2-3; TRBD2 matches 13 bases. Germline lookup yields CDR1 SGHDT and CDR2 YYEEEE. CDR3 length: 18 residues. Losses at the gene ends were 0 bases for V and 2 bases for J; bases not matched to a gene: 6. Supplemented by reference TRBV5-6 and TRBJ2-3, the full variable domain reads DAGVTQSPTHLIKTRGQQVTLRCSPKSGHDTVSWYQQALGQGPQFIFQYYEEEERQRGNFPDRFSGHQFPNYSSELNVNALLLGDSALYLCASSLGTSGRSHTDTQYFGPGTRLTVL.

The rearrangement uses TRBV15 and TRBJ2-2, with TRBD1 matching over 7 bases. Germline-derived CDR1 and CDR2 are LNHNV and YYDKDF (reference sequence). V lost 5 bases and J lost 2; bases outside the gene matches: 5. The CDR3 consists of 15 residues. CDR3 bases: TGTGCCACCAGCTTACAGGGGCCTAACACCGGGGAGCTGTTTTTT. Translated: CATSLQGPNTGELFF.

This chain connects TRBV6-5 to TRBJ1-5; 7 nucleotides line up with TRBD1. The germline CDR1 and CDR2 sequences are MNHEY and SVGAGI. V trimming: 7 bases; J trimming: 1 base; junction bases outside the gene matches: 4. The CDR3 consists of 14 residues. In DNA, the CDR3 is TGTGCCAGCAAGCAGGGGGTGAGCAATCAGCCCCAGCATTTT. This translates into CASKQGVSNQPQHF.

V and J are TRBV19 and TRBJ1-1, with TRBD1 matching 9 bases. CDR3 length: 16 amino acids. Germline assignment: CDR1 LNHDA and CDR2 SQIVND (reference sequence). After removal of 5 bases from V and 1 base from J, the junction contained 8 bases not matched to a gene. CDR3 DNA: TGTGCCAGTAGTTCCGGGACAGGGCTTACGAACACTGAAGCTTTCTTT. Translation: CASSSGTGLTNTEAFF.

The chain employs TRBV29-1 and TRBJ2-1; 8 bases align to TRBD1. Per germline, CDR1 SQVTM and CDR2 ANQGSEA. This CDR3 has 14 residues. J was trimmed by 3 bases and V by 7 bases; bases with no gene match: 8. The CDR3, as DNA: TGCAGCGCTGATCAGGGGGCGGGCTACAATGAGCAGTTCTTC. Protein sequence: CSADQGAGYNEQFF.

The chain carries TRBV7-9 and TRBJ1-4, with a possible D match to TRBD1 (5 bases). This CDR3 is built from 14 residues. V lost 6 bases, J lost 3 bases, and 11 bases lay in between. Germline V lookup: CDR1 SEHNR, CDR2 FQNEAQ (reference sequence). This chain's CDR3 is CASRRQRANEKLFF. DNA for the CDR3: TGTGCCAGCAGGCGACAGAGAGCTAATGAAAAACTGTTTTTT.

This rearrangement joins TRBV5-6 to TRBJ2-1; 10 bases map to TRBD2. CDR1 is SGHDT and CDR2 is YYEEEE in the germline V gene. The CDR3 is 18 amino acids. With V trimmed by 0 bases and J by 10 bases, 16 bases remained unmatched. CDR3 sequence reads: CASSLVASGGRKVREQFF. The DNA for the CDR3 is TGTGCCAGCAGCTTGGTGGCTAGCGGGGGTAGGAAGGTAAGAGAGCAGTTCTTC.

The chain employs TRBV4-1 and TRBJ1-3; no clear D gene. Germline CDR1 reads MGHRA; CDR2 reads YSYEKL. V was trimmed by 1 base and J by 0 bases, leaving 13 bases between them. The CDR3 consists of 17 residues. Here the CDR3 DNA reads TGCGCCAGCAGCCAAGTGATTGGAGACTCCTCTGGAAACACCATATATTTT. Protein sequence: CASSQVIGDSSGNTIYF.

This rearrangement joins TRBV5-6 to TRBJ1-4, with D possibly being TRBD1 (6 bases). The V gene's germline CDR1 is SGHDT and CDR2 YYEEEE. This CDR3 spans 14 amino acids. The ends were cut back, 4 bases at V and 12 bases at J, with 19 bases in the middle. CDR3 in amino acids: CASSLQGEWVELFF. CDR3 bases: TGTGCCAGCAGCCTACAGGGAGAGTGGGTTGAACTGTTTTTT.

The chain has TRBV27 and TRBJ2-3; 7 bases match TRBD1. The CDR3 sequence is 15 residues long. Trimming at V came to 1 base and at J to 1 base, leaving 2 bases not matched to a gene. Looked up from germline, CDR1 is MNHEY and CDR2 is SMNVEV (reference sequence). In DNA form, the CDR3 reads TGTGCCAGCAGTTTATGGACAGGAGGCACAGATACGCAGTATTTT. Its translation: CASSLWTGGTDTQYF.

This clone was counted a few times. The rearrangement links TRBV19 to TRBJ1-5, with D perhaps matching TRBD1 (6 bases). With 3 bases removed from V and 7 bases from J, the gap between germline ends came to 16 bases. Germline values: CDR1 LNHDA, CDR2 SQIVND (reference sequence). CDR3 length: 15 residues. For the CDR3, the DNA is TGTGCCAGTAGTATGATTACAGGGACCCGGCAGCCCCAGCATTTT. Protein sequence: CASSMITGTRQPQHF.

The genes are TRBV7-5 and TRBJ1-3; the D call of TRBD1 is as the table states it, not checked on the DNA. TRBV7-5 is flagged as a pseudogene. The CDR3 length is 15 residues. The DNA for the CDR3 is TGTGCCAGAAGCTCGGACAGGGGAAGCGGAAACACCATATATTTT. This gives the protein CARSSDRGSGNTIYF.